A single sample is the source of the 6 T cell receptor beta chains below, sequenced in a study of T cell repertoires in cytomegalovirus infection. TCRdb used MiXCR to reprocess the reads, holding one entry per CDR3 protein. The table records around 490,000 distinct CDR3 sequences, about 30% of them present only once. Sequenced input: PBMCs. The receptor set was obtained from a human donor in good health (CMV status not recorded). Some clones in this sample may be carry-over from other donors' samples.

This chain joins TRBV7-8 and TRBJ2-7, with TRBD2 matching 8 bases. Germline-derived CDR1 and CDR2 are SGHVS and FQNEAQ. CDR3 size: 18 residues. With V trimmed by 5 bases and J by 4 bases, 19 bases remained unmatched. CDR3 loop: CASSLLAVAGPPIYEQYV. In DNA, the CDR3 is TGTGCCAGCAGCCTACTGGCTGTAGCGGGACCTCCTATATACGAGCAGTACGTC.

This chain connects TRBV6-2 or TRBV6-3 to TRBJ1-6; 9 nucleotides agree with TRBD1. Germline assignment: CDR1 MNHEY and CDR2 SVGEGT. This CDR3 has 13 amino acids. V was pared by 6 bases and J by 10 bases, with 4 bases of the junction left unmatched. CDR3 sequence: CASRRQGDSPLHF. CDR3 nucleotide sequence: TGTGCCAGCAGAAGACAGGGGGACTCACCCCTCCACTTT.

At least ten counts were recorded for this clonotype. The rearrangement uses TRBV6-5 and TRBJ2-4; D may be TRBD2 (5 bases). The germline gives CDR1 MNHEY, CDR2 SVGAGI. Trimming took off 0 bases at V and 0 bases at J, with 12 bases between the two ends. The CDR3 sequence is 17 residues long. CDR3 coding DNA: TGTGCCAGCAGTTACTCGTGGGGTGCGGGAGCCAAAAACATTCAGTACTTC. Translating it yields CASSYSWGAGAKNIQYF.

J is TRBJ1-6 and V is TRBV20-1; possibly TRBD1 for D (6 bases). The CDR3 length is 12 residues. The germline gives CDR1 DFQATT, CDR2 SNEGSKA (reference sequence). The V gene lost 5 bases and the J gene lost 10 bases, with 12 bases spanning the gap. The CDR3 bases are TGCAGTGCTGTACAGGGAGCGTCACCCCTCCACTTT. It codes for CSAVQGASPLHF.

In its sample, this clonotype was seen a few times. CDR3 residues: CASTHDRGNTEAFF. The CDR3 bases are TGCGCCAGCACCCACGACAGGGGGAACACTGAAGCTTTCTTT. The chain couples TRBV10-2 to TRBJ1-1; 8 bases fit TRBD1. This CDR3 spans 14 amino acids. The V gene end was trimmed by 7 bases and the J gene end by 1 base; junction bases not matched to a gene: 5. The germline V gene encodes CDR1 WSHSY and CDR2 SAAADI.

This rearrangement joins TRBV12-3 or TRBV12-4 to TRBJ1-5, with 7 bases that match TRBD1. CDR3 length: 13 residues. Trimming removed 6 bases from V and 4 bases from J; junction bases left unmatched: 3. The CDR3 DNA follows: TGTGCCAGCAGGTCGACAGGGAATCAGCCCCAGCATTTT. The encoded protein is CASRSTGNQPQHF.